This passage covers 21 T cell receptor beta chains from one sample sequenced in a study of T cell changes during pregnancy in multiple sclerosis. Using immunoSEQ multiplex PCR, the repertoire was profiled, and TCRdb retains in-frame clones only, with some absent. This table has tens of thousands of clones, 90% appearing once. The sequencing used CD8+ T cells from peripheral blood mononuclear cells, collected before pregnancy. These TCRs come from a female donor with multiple sclerosis, enrolled in a pregnancy study.

This chain joins TRBV7-9 and TRBJ1-5; 7 nucleotides match TRBD1. With 5 bases clipped from V and 7 bases from J, the junction kept 14 bases outside the gene matches. The CDR3 consists of 16 residues. CDR1 and CDR2 from the germline V gene are SEHNR and FQNEAQ (reference sequence). The CDR3 spells CASSQDGAGQPQPQHF. Here the CDR3 DNA reads TGTGCCAGCAGCCAAGATGGGGCGGGACAGCCCCAGCCCCAGCATTTT.

The J gene is TRBJ1-3, the V gene TRBV4-3; possibly TRBD1 for D (5 bases). Deletions cut 1 base from V and 5 bases from J, with 12 bases between. Looked up from germline, CDR1 is LGHNA and CDR2 is YSLEER. CDR3 length: 15 amino acids. The CDR3 spells CASSQGGGPRNTIYF. CDR3 bases: TGCGCCAGCAGCCAAGGGGGGGGACCGCGAAACACCATATATTTT.

The chain uses TRBV4-1 and TRBJ1-1, with 8 bases that match TRBD1. Germline lookup yields CDR1 MGHRA and CDR2 YSYEKL. The CDR3 runs to 16 residues. Trimming took 1 base from V and 0 from J; bases not matched to a gene: 4. CDR3 sequence: CASSQGQGPVNTEAFF. The CDR3 DNA is TGCGCCAGCAGCCAAGGACAGGGGCCGGTGAACACTGAAGCTTTCTTT.

CDR3 sequence reads: CASSQVRTKDTQYF. CDR3 in DNA: TGCGCCAGCAGCCAAGTCCGGACTAAAGATACGCAGTATTTT. The chain is built from TRBV4-1 and TRBJ2-3, with D maybe TRBD2 (6 bases). The germline V gene encodes CDR1 MGHRA and CDR2 YSYEKL. Between the trimmed V and J ends, which lost 1 base and 5 bases, there was a span of 10 bases. The CDR3 spans 14 residues.

This sequence joins TRBV9 and TRBJ1-6; TRBD1 matches at 7 bases. CDR1 is SGDLS and CDR2 is YYNGEE in the germline V gene. V was pared by 3 bases and J by 4 bases, with 7 bases of the junction left unmatched. CDR3 length equals 16 residues. Here the CDR3 reads CASSAYGTAYNSPLHF. CDR3 coding DNA: TGTGCCAGCAGCGCTTACGGGACAGCTTATAATTCACCCCTCCACTTT. Complete variable domain (other parts from reference TRBV9 and TRBJ1-6): DSGVTQTPKHLITATGQRVTLRCSPRSGDLSVYWYQQSLDQGLQFLIQYYNGEERAKGNILERFSAQQFPDLHSELNLSSLELGDSALYFCASSAYGTAYNSPLHFGNGTRLTVT.

V and J are TRBV10-3 and TRBJ1-2; TRBD1 matches 9 bases. Germline assignment: CDR1 ENHRY and CDR2 SYGVKD. This CDR3 has 12 amino acids. J lost 6 bases, V lost 8 bases, and 4 bases had no gene match. The CDR3 DNA reads TGTGCCATCGACAGGGGGGGGAATGGCTACACCTTC. Its protein product is CAIDRGGNGYTF.

V and J are TRBV27 and TRBJ2-1; a weak D match, TRBD1 (6 bases). Germline CDR1 reads MNHEY; CDR2 reads SMNVEV (reference sequence). V lost 3 bases to trimming and J lost 5 bases, with 11 bases between them. This CDR3 has 14 residues. In DNA, the CDR3 is TGTGCCAGCAGTTTTGGGGGCGTTGACAATGAGCAGTTCTTC. This codes for CASSFGGVDNEQFF.

V and J are TRBV29-1 and TRBJ1-1; 9 bases agree with TRBD1. Unmatched junction bases numbered 6, after V lost 5 bases and J lost 11 bases. Germline values: CDR1 SQVTM, CDR2 ANQGSEA. The CDR3 loop spans 11 amino acids. The CDR3 bases are TGCAGCGTTAGTACAGGGGGCTTGGCTTTCTTT. Translation gives CSVSTGGLAFF.

The CDR3 loop is CAWSIVSVEQFF. The CDR3 DNA sequence: TGTGCCTGGAGTATCGTGTCAGTTGAGCAGTTCTTC. The chain combines TRBV30 with TRBJ2-1; D ambiguous. Trimming cost V 2 bases and J 9 bases, with 11 bases left between them. The CDR3 runs to 12 residues. Germline CDR1 GTSNPN, CDR2 SVGIG (reference sequence).

V usage is TRBV11-2 and J usage is TRBJ2-7, with D possibly being TRBD2 (6 bases). Per the germline V gene, CDR1 is SGHAT and CDR2 is FQNNGV. With 1 base removed from V and 3 bases from J, the gap between germline ends came to 10 bases. This CDR3 region has 14 residues. Written as DNA, the CDR3 is TGTGCCAGCAGCTTAGTGGGGCGGGGCTACGAGCAGTACTTC. It yields the protein CASSLVGRGYEQYF.

The J gene is TRBJ2-7, the V gene TRBV9; TRBD1 matches 9 bases. Germline CDR1 SGDLS, CDR2 YYNGEE. The CDR3 loop spans 14 amino acids. Trimming took 0 bases from V and 6 from J; bases not matched to a gene: 4. The CDR3 coding sequence is TGTGCCAGCAGCGTAGCGGACAGGGGAGGCGAGCAGTACTTC. Translated: CASSVADRGGEQYF.

A few counts support this clone. V and J are TRBV5-1 and TRBJ1-1; D might be TRBD1 (6 bases). Germline-derived CDR1 and CDR2 are SGHRS and YFSETQ. Deletions cut 1 base from V and 1 base from J, with 8 bases between. The length of the CDR3 is 14 residues. The CDR3 bases are TGCGCCAGCAGCTTGTCCAGGGGGAACACTGAAGCTTTCTTT. It yields the protein CASSLSRGNTEAFF.

The J gene is TRBJ1-2, the V gene TRBV4-2; TRBD1 aligns across 10 bases. Germline CDR1 and CDR2: LGHNA and YNFKEQ. J gave up 6 bases and V 4 bases, and 5 bases lay outside the gene matches. The CDR3 is 14 residues long. CDR3 nucleotides: TGTGCCAGCAGCCCGGGACAGGGGTTGGATGGCTACACCTTC. It codes for CASSPGQGLDGYTF.

The gene calls are TRBV9 and TRBJ1-2, with D hard to call. This CDR3 is 16 amino acids long. V was pared by 4 bases and J by 2 bases, with 18 bases between. Looked up from germline, CDR1 is SGDLS and CDR2 is YYNGEE. This CDR3 is CASSPQNATINYGYTF. The CDR3 DNA follows: TGTGCCAGCAGCCCACAAAATGCCACGATAAACTATGGCTACACCTTC.

The genes are TRBV5-4 and TRBJ1-1, with 8 bases that match TRBD1. CDR1 SGHNT and CDR2 YYREEE come from the germline V gene (reference sequence). This CDR3 spans 14 amino acids. J gave up 5 bases and V 0 bases, and 3 bases lay outside the gene matches. The CDR3 protein is CASSLGQGPTEAFF. The CDR3 nucleotides read TGTGCCAGCAGCTTGGGACAGGGGCCTACTGAAGCTTTCTTT.

Here the CDR3 reads CASSEGVSTDTQYF. The CDR3 DNA is TGTGCCAGCAGCGAGGGGGTTAGCACAGATACGCAGTATTTT. This chain uses TRBV9 with TRBJ2-3; D might be TRBD1 (6 bases). The CDR3 has 14 residues. Trimming stripped 3 bases from V and 0 bases from J, with 8 bases between. Per the germline V gene, CDR1 is SGDLS and CDR2 is YYNGEE.

The chain uses TRBV9 and TRBJ1-1, with a possible D match to TRBD1 (6 bases). Germline V gene sequence: CDR1 SGDLS, CDR2 YYNGEE. This CDR3 has 14 amino acids. V lost 3 bases and J 7 bases, leaving 16 bases between the germline ends. The CDR3 sequence: CASSEGIQGDEAFF. The DNA for the CDR3 is TGTGCCAGCAGCGAGGGGATACAGGGAGATGAAGCTTTCTTT.

This clone turned up a few times. The rearrangement uses TRBV6-5 and TRBJ1-1; D uncertain. CDR3 length: 11 residues. Germline lookup yields CDR1 MNHEY and CDR2 SVGAGI. V lost 7 bases and J 4 bases, leaving 7 bases between the germline ends. This chain's CDR3 is CASILSTEAFF. The CDR3, as DNA: TGTGCCAGCATCTTGAGCACTGAAGCTTTCTTT.

This clone was seen only once. This chain joins TRBV5-6 and TRBJ1-2, with 8 positions matching TRBD1. Trimming at V came to 0 bases and at J to 5 bases, leaving 0 bases not matched to a gene. This CDR3 region has 13 residues. Per germline, CDR1 SGHDT and CDR2 YYEEEE. The CDR3 sequence is CASSLGTGYGYTF. The CDR3 region has the DNA TGTGCCAGCAGCTTGGGGACAGGGTATGGCTACACCTTC.

This clone was seen a handful of times. CDR3 sequence: CASSPTTGATFDQGVAFF. The CDR3 DNA reads as TGTGCCAGCAGCCCGACCACAGGGGCAACCTTCGACCAGGGCGTAGCTTTCTTT. The genes are TRBV5-4 and TRBJ1-1, with 7 bases that match TRBD1. The CDR3 is 18 amino acids. Germline V gene lookup returns CDR1 SGHNT and CDR2 YYREEE (reference sequence). Trimming at V came to 4 bases and at J to 10 bases, leaving 25 bases not matched to a gene.

This chain joins TRBV25-1 and TRBJ1-1, with D maybe TRBD1 (5 bases). Trimming cost V 7 bases and J 4 bases, with 19 bases left between them. Looked up from germline, CDR1 is MGHDK and CDR2 is SYGVNS. This CDR3 spans 15 amino acids. In DNA, the CDR3 is TGTGCCAGCATGCGGGACCTCAGAGGGAGCACTGAAGCTTTCTTT. Translating it yields CASMRDLRGSTEAFF.